This T cell receptor (beta chain) was captured in a study of molecular identifiers for immune sequencing clone quantification. Study observations and caveats: Highly expanded clone sizes could end up underestimated if a barcode were shared by identical TCR molecules.

Germline CDR1 SGDLS, CDR2 YYNGEE. Trimming removed 0 bases from V and 5 bases from J; junction bases left unmatched: 7. The CDR3 runs 15 residues. For bulk TCR libraries, previously described methods and listed TCR primers were used. TCRdb reprocessed the PCR reads via MiXCR and lists one record per CDR3 protein. The sample yields a few hundred thousand distinct CDR3 sequences, roughly 25% seen once. Only a few counts were recorded for this clonotype. Its antigen is unidentified. Sequencing was done on a sample of naive CD8+ T cells from blood, with Jurkat cell RNA spiked in. Subset here: FACS-sorted CD8+CD4-CCR7+CD45RA+ naive T cells. The clonotype originates from a human donor in good health. Some libraries in this study had Jurkat cell RNA spiked in. The chain recombines TRBV9 with TRBJ2-5, with 7 bases aligning to TRBD2. DNA of the CDR3: TGTGCCAGCAGCGTAGGGGGCCAAGCGGGGGAGACCCAGTACTTC. Protein: CASSVGGQAGETQYF.